The clone carrying this T cell receptor beta chain is medium-sized in the sample. The sample belongs to a study of T cell changes during pregnancy in multiple sclerosis. Trimming pared 4 bases from V and 4 bases from J, leaving 16 bases between. CDR3 size: 15 residues. Clones were sequenced by immunoSEQ multiplex PCR, and TCRdb holds only the in-frame ones, with some missing. The data show around 70,000 clones, roughly 94% seen once. The receptor was derived from a female donor with multiple sclerosis, enrolled in a pregnancy study. This sample comprised peripheral blood, obtained in the third trimester of pregnancy. The genes are TRBV23-1 and TRBJ1-2, with D possibly matching TRBD1 (5 bases). TRBV23-1 is an ORF, and what it does is uncertain. The CDR3 spells CASSRGRVMSYGYTF. CDR3 coding DNA: TGCGCCAGCAGTCGGGGCCGAGTTATGAGCTATGGCTACACCTTC.